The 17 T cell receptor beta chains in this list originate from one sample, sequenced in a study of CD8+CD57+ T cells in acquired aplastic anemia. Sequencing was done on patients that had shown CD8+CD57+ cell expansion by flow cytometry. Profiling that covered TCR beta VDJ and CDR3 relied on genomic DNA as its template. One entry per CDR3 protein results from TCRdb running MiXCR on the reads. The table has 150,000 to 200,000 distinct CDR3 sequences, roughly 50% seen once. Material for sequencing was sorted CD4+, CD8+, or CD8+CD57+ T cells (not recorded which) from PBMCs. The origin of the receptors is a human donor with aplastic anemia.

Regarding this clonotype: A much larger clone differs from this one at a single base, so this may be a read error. The CDR3 sequence: CSARGWESKDIQYF. The CDR3 coding sequence is TGCAGTGCTAGAGGATGGGAGTCCAAAGACATTCAGTACTTC. V is TRBV20-1 and J is TRBJ2-4; D may be TRBD2 (5 bases). This CDR3 has 14 amino acids. Germline values: CDR1 DFQATT, CDR2 SNEGSKA (reference sequence).

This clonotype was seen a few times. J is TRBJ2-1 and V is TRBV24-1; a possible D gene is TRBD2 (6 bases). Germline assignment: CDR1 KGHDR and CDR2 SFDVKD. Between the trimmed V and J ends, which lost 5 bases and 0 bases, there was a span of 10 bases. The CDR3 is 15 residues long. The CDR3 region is CATSGDWSSYNEQFF. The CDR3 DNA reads TGTGCCACCAGTGGGGACTGGAGCTCCTACAATGAGCAGTTCTTC.

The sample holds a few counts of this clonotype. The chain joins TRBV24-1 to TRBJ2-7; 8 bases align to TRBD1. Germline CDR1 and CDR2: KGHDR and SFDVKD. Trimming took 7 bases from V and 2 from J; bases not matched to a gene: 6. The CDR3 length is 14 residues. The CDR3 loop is CATSPGQDPYEQYF. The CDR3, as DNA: TGTGCCACCAGCCCGGGACAGGACCCCTACGAGCAGTACTTC.

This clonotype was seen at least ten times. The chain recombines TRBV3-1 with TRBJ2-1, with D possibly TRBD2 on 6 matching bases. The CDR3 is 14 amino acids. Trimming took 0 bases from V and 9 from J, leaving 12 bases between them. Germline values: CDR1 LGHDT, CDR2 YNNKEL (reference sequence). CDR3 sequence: CASSQDGGRSEQFF. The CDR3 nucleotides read TGTGCCAGCAGCCAAGACGGAGGGAGGAGTGAGCAGTTCTTC.

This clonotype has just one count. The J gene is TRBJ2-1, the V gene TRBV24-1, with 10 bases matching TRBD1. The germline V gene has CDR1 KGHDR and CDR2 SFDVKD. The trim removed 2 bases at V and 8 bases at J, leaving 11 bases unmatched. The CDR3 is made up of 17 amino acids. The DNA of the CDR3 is TGTGCCACCAGTGATTCACAAACGGGACAGGGGTGGGATGAGCAGTTCTTC. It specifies CATSDSQTGQGWDEQFF.

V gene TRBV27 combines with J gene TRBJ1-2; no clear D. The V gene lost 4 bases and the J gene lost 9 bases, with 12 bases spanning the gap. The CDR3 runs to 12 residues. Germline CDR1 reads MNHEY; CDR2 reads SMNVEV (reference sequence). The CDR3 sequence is CASSSAYESYTF. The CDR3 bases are TGTGCCAGCAGTTCAGCCTACGAAAGCTACACCTTC.

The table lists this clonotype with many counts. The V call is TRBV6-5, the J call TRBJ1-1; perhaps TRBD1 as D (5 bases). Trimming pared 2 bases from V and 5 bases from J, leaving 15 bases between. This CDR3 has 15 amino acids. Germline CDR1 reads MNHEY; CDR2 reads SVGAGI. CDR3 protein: CASSYQGRVWTEAFF. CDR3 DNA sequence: TGTGCCAGCAGTTACCAGGGTAGGGTTTGGACTGAAGCTTTCTTT.

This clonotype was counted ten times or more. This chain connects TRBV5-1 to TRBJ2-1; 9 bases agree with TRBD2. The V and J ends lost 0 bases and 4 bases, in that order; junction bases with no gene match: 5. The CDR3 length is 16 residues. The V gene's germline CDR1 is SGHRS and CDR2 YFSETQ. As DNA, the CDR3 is TGCGCCAGCAGCTTGGGAGGACTAGCGACTTACAATGAGCAGTTCTTC. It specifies CASSLGGLATYNEQFF. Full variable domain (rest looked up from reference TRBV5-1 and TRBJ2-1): KAGVTQTPRYLIKTRGQQVTLSCSPISGHRSVSWYQQTPGQGLQFLFEYFSETQRNKGNFPGRFSGRQFSNSRSEMNVSTLELGDSALYLCASSLGGLATYNEQFFGPGTRLTVL.

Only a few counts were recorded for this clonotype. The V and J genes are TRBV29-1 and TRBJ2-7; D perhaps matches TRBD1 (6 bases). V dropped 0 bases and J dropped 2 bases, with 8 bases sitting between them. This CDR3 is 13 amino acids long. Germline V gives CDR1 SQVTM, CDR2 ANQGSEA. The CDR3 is CSVEDQGTYEQYF. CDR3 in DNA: TGCAGCGTTGAAGATCAGGGGACCTACGAGCAGTACTTC.

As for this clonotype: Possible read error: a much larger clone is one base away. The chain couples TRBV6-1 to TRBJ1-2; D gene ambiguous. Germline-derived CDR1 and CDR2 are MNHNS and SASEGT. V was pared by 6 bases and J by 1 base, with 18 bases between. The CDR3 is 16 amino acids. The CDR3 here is CASSPPRWWLNYGYTF. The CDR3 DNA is TGTGCCAGCAGCCCCCCCCGGTGGTGGCTTAACTATGGCTACACCTTC.

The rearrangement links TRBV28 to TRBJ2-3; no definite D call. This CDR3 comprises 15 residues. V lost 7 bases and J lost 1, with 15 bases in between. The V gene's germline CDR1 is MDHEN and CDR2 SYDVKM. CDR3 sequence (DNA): TGTGCCAGCACCCCTAGGGTAGGAGGCACAGATACGCAGTATTTT. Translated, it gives CASTPRVGGTDTQYF.

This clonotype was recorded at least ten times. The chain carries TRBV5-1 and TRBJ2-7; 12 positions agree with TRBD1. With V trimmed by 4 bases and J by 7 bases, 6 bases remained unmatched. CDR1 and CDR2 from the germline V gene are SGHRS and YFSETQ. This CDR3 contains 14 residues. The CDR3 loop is CASSRGQGAFEQYF. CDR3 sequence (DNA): TGCGCCAGCAGCCGGGGACAGGGGGCATTTGAGCAGTACTTC.

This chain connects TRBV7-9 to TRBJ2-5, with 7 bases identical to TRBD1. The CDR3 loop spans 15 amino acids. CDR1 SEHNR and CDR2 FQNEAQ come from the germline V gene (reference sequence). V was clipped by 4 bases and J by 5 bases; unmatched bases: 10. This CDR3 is CASSSKPGTVETQYF. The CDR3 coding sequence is TGTGCCAGCAGCTCGAAACCTGGGACAGTCGAGACCCAGTACTTC.

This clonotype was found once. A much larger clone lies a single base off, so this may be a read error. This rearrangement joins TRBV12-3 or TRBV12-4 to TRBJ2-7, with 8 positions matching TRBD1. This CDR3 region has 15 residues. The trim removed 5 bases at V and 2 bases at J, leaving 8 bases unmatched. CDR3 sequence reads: CASSPIPDRAYEQYF. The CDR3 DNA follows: TGTGCCAGCAGTCCAATCCCGGACAGGGCCTACGAGCAGTACTTC.

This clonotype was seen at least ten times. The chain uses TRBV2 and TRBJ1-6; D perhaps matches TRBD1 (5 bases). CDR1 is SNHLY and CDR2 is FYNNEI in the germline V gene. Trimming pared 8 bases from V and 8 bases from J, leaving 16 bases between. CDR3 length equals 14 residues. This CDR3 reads CASSGTKVDSPLHF. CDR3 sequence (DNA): TGTGCCAGCTCCGGGACGAAGGTCGATTCACCCCTCCACTTT.

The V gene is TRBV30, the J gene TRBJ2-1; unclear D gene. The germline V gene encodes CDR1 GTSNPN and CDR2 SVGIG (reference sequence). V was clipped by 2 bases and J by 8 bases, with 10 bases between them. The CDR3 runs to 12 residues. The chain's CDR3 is CAWSMGSYEQFF. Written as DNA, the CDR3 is TGTGCCTGGAGTATGGGGTCCTATGAGCAGTTCTTC.

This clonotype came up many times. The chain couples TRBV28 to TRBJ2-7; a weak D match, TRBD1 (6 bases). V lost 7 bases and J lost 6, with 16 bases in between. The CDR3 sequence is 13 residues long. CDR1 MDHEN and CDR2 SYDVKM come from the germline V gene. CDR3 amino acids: CASTHRVGGEQYF. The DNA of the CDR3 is TGTGCCAGCACCCACAGGGTAGGGGGCGAGCAGTACTTC.